These 25 T cell receptor beta chains were sequenced from one sample in a study of CD8+CD57+ T cells in acquired aplastic anemia. Profiles of TCR beta VDJ and CDR3 were generated from a genomic DNA template. Each CDR3 protein is one row after TCRdb ran MiXCR on the reads. The sample contains a few hundred thousand distinct CDR3 sequences, under 65% of which appear only once. Input material: sorted CD4+, CD8+, or CD8+CD57+ T cells (not recorded which) from PBMCs. The receptors stem from a human donor in good health.

The chain uses TRBV7-8 and TRBJ2-1; 7 bases are a match to TRBD1. The CDR3 length is 15 residues. Germline trimming cut 4 bases from V and 0 bases from J; bases unmatched to any gene: 3. The germline gives CDR1 SGHVS, CDR2 FQNEAQ. Here the CDR3 reads CASSSNRGSYNEQFF. The CDR3 DNA follows: TGTGCCAGCAGCTCGAACAGGGGCTCCTACAATGAGCAGTTCTTC. The full variable domain, in which reference TRBV7-8 and TRBJ2-1 provide the parts outside the CDR3, is GAGVSQSPRYKVAKRGQDVALRCDPISGHVSLFWYQQALGQGPEFLTYFQNEAQLDKSGLPSDRFFAERPEGSVSTLKIQRTQQEDSAVYLCASSSNRGSYNEQFFGPGTRLTVL.

The rearrangement joins TRBV20-1 to TRBJ1-2, with TRBD1 matching 7 bases. This CDR3 region has 14 residues. Germline lookup yields CDR1 DFQATT and CDR2 SNEGSKA (reference sequence). Losses at the gene ends were 0 bases for V and 7 bases for J; bases not matched to a gene: 8. The CDR3 region has the DNA TGCAGTGCTAGAGATTCAGGGGGGGCAGCTGGCTACACCTTC. Residues: CSARDSGGAAGYTF.

The CDR3 coding sequence is TGTGCCAGCAGCCCAGGGGGTAGGGAGAACACTGAAGCTTTCTTT. Translating gives CASSPGGRENTEAFF. The J gene is TRBJ1-1, the V gene TRBV7-8; 7 bases map to TRBD1. The CDR3 consists of 15 residues. The germline V gene encodes CDR1 SGHVS and CDR2 FQNEAQ. With 5 bases clipped from V and 1 base from J, the junction kept 7 bases outside the gene matches.

The chain recombines TRBV6-5 with TRBJ2-5, with D maybe TRBD1 (5 bases). The germline V gene encodes CDR1 MNHEY and CDR2 SVGAGI. The CDR3 extends over 13 amino acids. V lost 1 base and J 4 bases, leaving 7 bases between the germline ends. DNA for the CDR3: TGTGCCAGCAGTTACTACCAGGGAGAGACCCAGTACTTC. This gives the protein CASSYYQGETQYF.

The V gene is TRBV20-1, the J gene TRBJ2-7; no firm D call. Trimming cost V 3 bases and J 2 bases, with 8 bases left between them. Looked up from germline, CDR1 is DFQATT and CDR2 is SNEGSKA (reference sequence). CDR3 length equals 12 residues. CDR3 coding DNA: TGCAGTGCTAGCAGCCAGCCCTACGAGCAGTACTTC. As protein: CSASSQPYEQYF.

V is TRBV19 and J is TRBJ1-1; maybe TRBD1 (5 bases). This CDR3 region has 12 residues. CDR1 is LNHDA and CDR2 is SQIVND in the germline V gene (reference sequence). V lost 4 bases and J 7 bases, leaving 10 bases between the germline ends. CDR3 region: CASSTGLIEAFF. CDR3 nucleotides: TGTGCCAGTAGTACGGGGCTGATTGAAGCTTTCTTT.

This clonotype was detected ten times or more. Given the absence of the conserved phenylalanine or tryptophan at the CDR3 end, a read error is likely. This rearrangement joins TRBV4-3 to TRBJ2-7; tentatively, D is TRBD2 (6 bases). CDR3 length equals 15 residues. Germline CDR1 LGHNA, CDR2 YSLEER. V shed 1 base and J shed 6 bases, with 16 bases lying between them. The CDR3 nucleotides read TGCGCCAGCAGCCAAGGCGGGGACCGGACTCGCGAGCAGTACCTC. This translates into CASSQGGDRTREQYL.

The chain links TRBV25-1 to TRBJ2-7; the D is unclear. CDR3 length: 13 residues. Germline CDR1 reads MGHDK; CDR2 reads SYGVNS. Trimming stripped 7 bases from V and 1 base from J, with 11 bases between. CDR3 sequence: CASTQTGSYEQYF. For the CDR3, the DNA is TGTGCCAGCACTCAGACCGGGTCCTACGAGCAGTACTTC.

This sequence joins TRBV15 and TRBJ1-5; D is unresolved. Trimming left V 2 bases short and J 5 bases short, with 4 bases between. The CDR3 is 12 amino acids. CDR1 and CDR2 from the germline V gene are LNHNV and YYDKDF (reference sequence). CDR3 DNA: TGTGCCACCAGCAGACCAGATCAGCCCCAGCATTTT. Translation: CATSRPDQPQHF.

V and J are TRBV14 and TRBJ1-3; D not resolved. Trimming left V 4 bases short and J 2 bases short, with 9 bases between. This CDR3 has 14 amino acids. Germline values: CDR1 SGHDN, CDR2 FVKESK. This CDR3 is CASSLGSTGNTIYF. The CDR3 bases are TGTGCCAGCAGCCTTGGGTCAACTGGAAACACCATATATTTT.

The chain recombines TRBV7-9 with TRBJ2-7, with a tentative D call TRBD2 (7 bases). The CDR3 sequence is 15 residues long. Trimming stripped 4 bases from V and 5 bases from J, with 18 bases between. Germline loops: CDR1 SEHNR, CDR2 FQNEAQ (reference sequence). The CDR3 DNA reads as TGTGCCAGCAGCTCCTTAGAGGGGGGGGACCACGAGCAGTACTTC. Translation gives CASSSLEGGDHEQYF.

This clonotype was detected ten times or more. V is TRBV9 and J is TRBJ2-1; D is possibly TRBD2 (6 bases). The ends were cut back, 1 base at V and 6 bases at J, with 8 bases in the middle. CDR1 and CDR2 from the germline V gene are SGDLS and YYNGEE. CDR3 length: 13 amino acids. The CDR3 DNA follows: TGTGCCAGCAGCGTATACGGGGGCAATGAGCAGTTCTTC. This sequence encodes CASSVYGGNEQFF. Filled out from reference TRBV9 and TRBJ2-1, the complete variable domain reads DSGVTQTPKHLITATGQRVTLRCSPRSGDLSVYWYQQSLDQGLQFLIQYYNGEERAKGNILERFSAQQFPDLHSELNLSSLELGDSALYFCASSVYGGNEQFFGPGTRLTVL.

The sample holds a few counts of this clonotype. A much more abundant neighbour one base away suggests this may be a read error. The chain carries TRBV7-9 and TRBJ1-2; the D is unclear. The ends were cut back, 1 base at V and 12 bases at J, with 18 bases in the middle. This CDR3 is built from 14 residues. Germline CDR1 SEHNR, CDR2 FQNEAQ (reference sequence). The CDR3 DNA is TGTGCCAGCAGCTTAGTCGATGAAGGGCACGGCCACACCTTC. It yields the protein CASSLVDEGHGHTF.

This clonotype occurred many times. This chain links TRBV7-9 with TRBJ2-3; D may be TRBD1 or TRBD2 (6 bases each). The CDR3 covers 15 residues. Between the trimmed V and J ends, which lost 2 bases and 1 base, there was a span of 10 bases. CDR1 and CDR2 (germline): SEHNR, FQNEAQ (reference sequence). The CDR3 region has the DNA TGTGCCAGCAGCTTATTCGGGGGCGGCACAGATACGCAGTATTTT. Protein product: CASSLFGGGTDTQYF.

This clonotype was picked up many times. V is TRBV2 and J is TRBJ1-3; D might be TRBD1 (6 bases). Germline V gene data show CDR1 as SNHLY and CDR2 as FYNNEI. The CDR3 is made up of 14 amino acids. V was pared by 9 bases and J by 2 bases, with 14 bases between. The CDR3 sequence: CARMDSLPGNTIYF. As DNA, the CDR3 is TGTGCCAGGATGGACAGCCTCCCTGGAAACACCATATATTTT.

This clonotype was recorded at least ten times. V gene TRBV7-6 combines with J gene TRBJ2-7; the match to TRBD1 covers 7 bases. V lost 4 bases, J lost 0 bases, and 6 bases stayed unmatched. Germline V gene lookup returns CDR1 SGHVS and CDR2 FNYEAQ. This CDR3 spans 15 amino acids. CDR3 amino acids: CASSSGQDDSYEQYF. DNA for the CDR3: TGTGCCAGCAGCTCAGGACAGGATGACTCCTACGAGCAGTACTTC.

The V call is TRBV24-1, the J call TRBJ2-3, with a possible D match to TRBD1 (5 bases). The length of the CDR3 is 15 residues. Germline V gives CDR1 KGHDR, CDR2 SFDVKD. Trimming pared 6 bases from V and 0 bases from J, leaving 12 bases between. The chain's CDR3 is CATSSTGTSTDTQYF. The CDR3 DNA is TGTGCCACCAGTAGTACAGGAACAAGCACAGATACGCAGTATTTT.

J is TRBJ1-4 and V is TRBV20-1; D is unresolved. The germline gives CDR1 DFQATT, CDR2 SNEGSKA (reference sequence). The CDR3 totals 11 residues. V was shortened by 7 bases and J by 5 bases, with 8 bases between the two germline ends. The CDR3 DNA reads TGCAGTGTTCTCGCGAATGAAAAACTGTTTTTT. Amino acid sequence: CSVLANEKLFF.

The genes are TRBV7-3 and TRBJ2-1; TRBD1 matches at 7 bases. Germline V gene data show CDR1 as SGHTA and CDR2 as FQGTGA. V trimming: 5 bases; J trimming: 7 bases; junction bases outside the gene matches: 8. CDR3 size: 14 residues. CDR3 region: CASSVGQAWNEQFF. CDR3 nucleotide sequence: TGTGCCAGCAGCGTAGGACAGGCATGGAATGAGCAGTTCTTC.

CDR3 in amino acids: CASRPSGRETGELFF. The CDR3, as DNA: TGTGCCAGTAGACCCAGCGGGAGAGAAACCGGGGAGCTGTTTTTT. The chain combines TRBV19 with TRBJ2-2, with TRBD2 matching over 8 bases. The CDR3 is made up of 15 amino acids. CDR1 and CDR2 from the germline V gene are LNHDA and SQIVND (reference sequence). The trim removed 6 bases at V and 5 bases at J, leaving 8 bases unmatched.

This sequence joins TRBV5-1 and TRBJ2-1, with D possibly being TRBD1 (5 bases). The V gene lost 0 bases and the J gene lost 8 bases, with 9 bases spanning the gap. CDR1 SGHRS and CDR2 YFSETQ come from the germline V gene. CDR3 length: 13 residues. The CDR3 sequence is CASSLVQGYEQFF. The CDR3, as DNA: TGCGCCAGCAGCTTGGTTCAGGGTTATGAGCAGTTCTTC.

This chain links TRBV20-1 with TRBJ2-1; the D gene is possibly TRBD2 (5 bases). Trimming cost V 5 bases and J 4 bases, with 18 bases left between them. Germline-derived CDR1 and CDR2 are DFQATT and SNEGSKA (reference sequence). There are 15 residues in the CDR3. In DNA, the CDR3 is TGCAGTGCTGCAGGTGGACTCCCTTGGTACAATGAGCAGTTCTTC. Encoded protein: CSAAGGLPWYNEQFF.

V and J are TRBV12-3 or TRBV12-4 and TRBJ2-7; 9 nucleotides agree with TRBD1. The V gene end was trimmed by 4 bases and the J gene end by 4 bases; junction bases not matched to a gene: 11. The CDR3 extends over 16 amino acids. CDR3 residues: CASSSTTGGAGYEQYF. CDR3 in DNA: TGTGCCAGCAGTTCCACTACAGGGGGCGCGGGTTACGAGCAGTACTTC.

This clonotype was seen many times. The rearrangement links TRBV7-8 to TRBJ2-2, with TRBD1 matching 12 bases. The V segment lost 2 bases and the J segment 7 bases; nucleotides outside the gene matches: 11. The CDR3 runs to 18 residues. CDR1 is SGHVS, CDR2 FQNEAQ, per germline. CDR3 nucleotides: TGTGCCAGCAGCTTAAAGGGGGACAGGGGGCTGCGTGGCGGGGAGCTGTTTTTT. Translated, it gives CASSLKGDRGLRGGELFF.

V and J are TRBV24-1 and TRBJ2-3, with TRBD2 matching over 9 bases. The germline V gene encodes CDR1 KGHDR and CDR2 SFDVKD. Losses at the gene ends were 3 bases for V and 2 bases for J; bases not matched to a gene: 5. The CDR3 covers 16 residues. In nucleotides, the CDR3 is TGTGCCACCAGTGATCGGCTAGCGGGGAACACAGATACGCAGTATTTT. Its translation: CATSDRLAGNTDTQYF.